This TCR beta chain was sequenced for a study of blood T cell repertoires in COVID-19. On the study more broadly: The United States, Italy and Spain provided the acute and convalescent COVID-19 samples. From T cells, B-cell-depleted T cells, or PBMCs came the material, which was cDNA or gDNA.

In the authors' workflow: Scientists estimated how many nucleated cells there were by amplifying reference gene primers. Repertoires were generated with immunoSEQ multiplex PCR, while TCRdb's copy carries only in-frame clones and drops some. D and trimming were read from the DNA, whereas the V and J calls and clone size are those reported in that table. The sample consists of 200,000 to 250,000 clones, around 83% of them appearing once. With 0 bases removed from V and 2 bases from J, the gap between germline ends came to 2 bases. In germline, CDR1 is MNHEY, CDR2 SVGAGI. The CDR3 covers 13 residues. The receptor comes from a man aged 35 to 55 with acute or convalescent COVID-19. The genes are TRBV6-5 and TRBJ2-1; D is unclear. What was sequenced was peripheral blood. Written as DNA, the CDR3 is TGTGCCAGCAGTTACTCCACCTACAATGAGCAGTTCTTC. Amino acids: CASSYSTYNEQFF.